The 12 T cell receptor beta chains presented below share a single source sample, sequenced in a study of identical twins. Each CDR3 protein gets one entry after TCRdb re-called the 5' RACE reads with MiXCR. The sample consists of about 700,000 distinct CDR3 sequences, 5.5% to 6.5% of them appearing once. Sequenced input: naive T cells sorted from blood. These receptors came from a man between 18 and 35 years old in good health.

This clonotype was picked up many times. The chain couples TRBV7-2 to TRBJ2-2, with 9 bases aligning to TRBD1. J gave up 4 bases and V 5 bases, and 8 bases lay outside the gene matches. Germline-derived CDR1 and CDR2 are SGHTA and FQGNSA. This CDR3 is built from 16 residues. For the CDR3, the DNA is TGTGCCAGCAGCGCTGGACAGGGGCTGGGCACCGGGGAGCTGTTTTTT. Translating gives CASSAGQGLGTGELFF.

This clonotype was counted between two and nine times. The V call is TRBV25-1, the J call TRBJ1-5; a possible D gene is TRBD1 (6 bases). This CDR3 is 14 amino acids long. Trimming cost V 3 bases and J 6 bases, with 12 bases left between them. Germline loops: CDR1 MGHDK, CDR2 SYGVNS. The CDR3 sequence: CASSDWGAGQPQHF. The DNA for the CDR3 is TGTGCCAGCAGTGATTGGGGGGCAGGTCAGCCCCAGCATTTT.

About this clonotype itself: A much larger clonotype is one base distant, so this may be a read error. The V gene is TRBV29-1, the J gene TRBJ2-3; D may be TRBD1 (6 bases). The CDR3 sequence is 12 residues long. Germline values: CDR1 SQVTM, CDR2 ANQGSEA. The CDR3 sequence is CSGGGRTDTEYF. The DNA for the CDR3 is TGCAGCGGAGGGGGACGCACAGATACGGAGTATTTT.

V and J are TRBV6-1 and TRBJ1-1; no clear D. The CDR3 runs 14 residues. The ends were cut back, 0 bases at V and 3 bases at J, with 8 bases in the middle. The germline V gene encodes CDR1 MNHNS and CDR2 SASEGT. The CDR3 region has the DNA TGTGCCAGCAGTGAAGCAGGTGATGACACTGAAGCTTTCTTT. It yields the protein CASSEAGDDTEAFF.

The rearrangement uses TRBV6-2 or TRBV6-3 and TRBJ2-1, with a weak D call TRBD1 (6 bases). The CDR3 is 18 amino acids. V dropped 2 bases and J dropped 4 bases, with 21 bases sitting between them. Germline assignment: CDR1 MNHEY and CDR2 SVGEGT. CDR3 bases: TGTGCCAGCAGTTACCCGCTCATACAGGGCAGTCGATACAATGAGCAGTTCTTC. It encodes CASSYPLIQGSRYNEQFF.

The table lists this clonotype with many counts. This chain connects TRBV5-1 to TRBJ2-7; 10 positions match TRBD1. J gave up 6 bases and V 4 bases, and 10 bases lay outside the gene matches. This CDR3 region has 15 residues. Germline CDR1 is SGHRS and CDR2 is YFSETQ. The CDR3 loop reads CASSDKGTGVGEQYV. For the CDR3, the DNA is TGCGCCAGCAGCGATAAAGGGACAGGGGTGGGCGAGCAGTACGTC.

This clonotype was counted only a few times. This rearrangement joins TRBV5-1 to TRBJ2-7, with 8 bases lining up with TRBD1. CDR3 length equals 14 residues. With 0 bases clipped from V and 6 bases from J, the junction kept 5 bases outside the gene matches. Germline CDR1 reads SGHRS; CDR2 reads YFSETQ. CDR3 sequence: CASSLETGVTEQYF. The CDR3 DNA reads as TGCGCCAGCAGCTTGGAGACAGGGGTGACCGAGCAGTACTTC. The entire variable domain, with the rest obtained from reference TRBV5-1 and TRBJ2-7, is as follows: KAGVTQTPRYLIKTRGQQVTLSCSPISGHRSVSWYQQTPGQGLQFLFEYFSETQRNKGNFPGRFSGRQFSNSRSEMNVSTLELGDSALYLCASSLETGVTEQYFGPGTRLTVT.

This clonotype has just a few counts. V and J are TRBV29-1 and TRBJ1-1, with TRBD1 matching 7 bases. After removal of 2 bases from V and 11 bases from J, the junction contained 14 bases not matched to a gene. The germline CDR1 and CDR2 sequences are SQVTM and ANQGSEA. The CDR3 totals 14 residues. CDR3 nucleotides: TGCAGCGTTGAAAGGGGCCGACAGGGCTTGTCTGCTTTCTTT. Translated: CSVERGRQGLSAFF.

This clonotype was seen a few times. The V and J genes are TRBV11-1 and TRBJ2-5, with D possibly TRBD2 on 6 matching bases. The germline V gene has CDR1 SGHAT and CDR2 FQDESV (reference sequence). Between the trimmed V and J ends, which lost 3 bases and 1 base, there was a span of 12 bases. This CDR3 has 15 amino acids. The CDR3 DNA is TGTGCCAGCAGCTTGGGGGGTGGCACCCAAGAGACCCAGTACTTC. This translates into CASSLGGGTQETQYF.

This clonotype was detected only a few times. This chain connects TRBV25-1 to TRBJ2-3, with D maybe TRBD1 (5 bases). The CDR3 spans 13 residues. V was cut by 8 bases and J by 1 base, with 10 bases left in between. CDR1 and CDR2 from the germline V gene are MGHDK and SYGVNS. In nucleotides, the CDR3 is TGTGCCAGCGGCCAGACAGGCACAGATACGCAGTATTTT. It specifies CASGQTGTDTQYF.

Only a few counts were recorded for this clonotype. The chain uses TRBV6-1 and TRBJ2-1; the D gene is possibly TRBD2 (6 bases). Trimming stripped 2 bases from V and 5 bases from J, with 19 bases between. The CDR3 loop spans 17 amino acids. Germline lookup yields CDR1 MNHNS and CDR2 SASEGT. DNA of the CDR3: TGTGCCAGCAGTGAATCCGCCCTCCTGGCGGGAAACAATGAGCAGTTCTTC. Translation gives CASSESALLAGNNEQFF.

This clonotype was counted between two and nine times. This chain links TRBV4-2 with TRBJ2-3, with 8 nucleotides matching TRBD2. The V gene's germline CDR1 is LGHNA and CDR2 YNFKEQ. CDR3 length equals 17 residues. V lost 0 bases to trimming and J lost 6 bases; unmatched junction nucleotides: 11. The CDR3 nucleotides are TGTGCCAGCAGCCAAGACTATGCCGGGACTAGGGACGATACGCAGTATTTT. It is translated as CASSQDYAGTRDDTQYF.